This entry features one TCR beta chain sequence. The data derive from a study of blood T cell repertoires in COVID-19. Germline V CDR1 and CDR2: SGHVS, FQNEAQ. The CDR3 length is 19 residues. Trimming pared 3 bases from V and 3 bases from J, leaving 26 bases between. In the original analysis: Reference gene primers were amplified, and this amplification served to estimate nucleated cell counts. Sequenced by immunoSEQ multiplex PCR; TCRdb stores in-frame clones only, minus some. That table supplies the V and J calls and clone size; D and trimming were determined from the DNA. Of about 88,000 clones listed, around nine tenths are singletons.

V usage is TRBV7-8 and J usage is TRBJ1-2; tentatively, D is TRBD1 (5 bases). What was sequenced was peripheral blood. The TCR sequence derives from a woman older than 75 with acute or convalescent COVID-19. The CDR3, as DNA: TGTGCCAGCAGCTTTAGGGGTCCTTCCGAATATCCTTCCCACTATGGCTACACCTTC. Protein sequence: CASSFRGPSEYPSHYGYTF.